This T cell receptor beta chain was retrieved from a study of shared T cell receptors in the human thymus. The CDR3 has 16 amino acids. In germline, CDR1 is SQVTM, CDR2 ANQGSEA. Trimming took 4 bases from V and 2 from J; bases not matched to a gene: 12. Measured with immunoSEQ multiplex PCR; TCRdb has only the in-frame clones, and not every one. The repertoire holds hundreds of thousands of clones, with more than 70% as singletons. This sample also belongs to another study, concerning human thymus T cells. This second report adds: Thymic and blood repertoires appeared to show biased V and J gene usage.

The TCR comes from a boy younger than two with a congenital heart defect. Sample: thymocytes. The chain links TRBV29-1 to TRBJ2-5; TRBD2 matches at 8 bases. CDR3 DNA sequence: TGCAGCGTTGGAAGGCGGGGGGCCTTGGGGCAAGAGACCCAGTACTTC. Amino acid sequence: CSVGRRGALGQETQYF. The full variable domain, in which reference TRBV29-1 and TRBJ2-5 provide the parts outside the CDR3, is SAVISQKPSRDICQRGTSLTIQCQVDSQVTMMFWYRQQPGQSLTLIATANQGSEATYESGFVIDKFPISRPNLTFSTLTVSNMSPEDSSIYLCSVGRRGALGQETQYFGPGTRLLVL.